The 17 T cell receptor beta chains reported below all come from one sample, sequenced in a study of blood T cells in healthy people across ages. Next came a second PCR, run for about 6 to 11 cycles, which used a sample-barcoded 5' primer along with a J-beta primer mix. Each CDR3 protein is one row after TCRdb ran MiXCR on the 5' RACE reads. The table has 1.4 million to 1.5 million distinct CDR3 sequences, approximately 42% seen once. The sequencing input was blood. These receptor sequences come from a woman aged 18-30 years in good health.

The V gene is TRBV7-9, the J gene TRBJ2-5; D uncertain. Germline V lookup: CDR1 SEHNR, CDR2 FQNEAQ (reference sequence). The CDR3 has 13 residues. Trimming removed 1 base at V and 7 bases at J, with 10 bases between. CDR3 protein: CASSLGSLGTQYF. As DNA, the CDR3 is TGTGCCAGCAGCTTAGGGAGTTTAGGGACCCAGTACTTC.

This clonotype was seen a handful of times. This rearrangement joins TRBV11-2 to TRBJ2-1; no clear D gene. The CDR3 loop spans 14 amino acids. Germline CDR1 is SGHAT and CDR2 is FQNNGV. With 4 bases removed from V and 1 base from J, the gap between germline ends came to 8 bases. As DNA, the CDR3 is TGTGCCAGCAGCTGGGGTTATTCCTACAATGAGCAGTTCTTC. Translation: CASSWGYSYNEQFF.

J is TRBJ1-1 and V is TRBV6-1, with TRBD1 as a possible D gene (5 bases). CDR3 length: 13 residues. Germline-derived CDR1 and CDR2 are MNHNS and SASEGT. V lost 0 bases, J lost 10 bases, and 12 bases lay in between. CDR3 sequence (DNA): TGTGCCAGCAGTGAAGCGGGGGTGTTGGGAGCTTTCTTT. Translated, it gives CASSEAGVLGAFF.

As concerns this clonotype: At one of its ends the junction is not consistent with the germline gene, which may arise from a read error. This chain's CDR3 is CASSQEVSGATNEKLFF. The CDR3 region has the DNA TGTGCCAGCAGTCAAGAGGTTTCAGGGGCAACTAATGAAAAACTGTTTTTT. V gene TRBV3-1 combines with J gene TRBJ1-4; tentative D call: TRBD1 (6 bases). The CDR3 runs to 17 residues. In germline, CDR1 is LGHDT, CDR2 YNNKEL (reference sequence).

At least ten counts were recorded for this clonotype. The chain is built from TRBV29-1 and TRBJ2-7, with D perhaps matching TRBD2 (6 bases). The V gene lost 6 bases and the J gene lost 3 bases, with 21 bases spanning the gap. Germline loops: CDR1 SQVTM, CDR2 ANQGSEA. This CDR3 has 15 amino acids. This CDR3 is CSVAGSVGVNYEQYF. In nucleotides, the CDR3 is TGCAGCGTCGCCGGGAGTGTCGGAGTAAACTACGAGCAGTACTTC.

Here the CDR3 reads CASSLSPNLGMWSTDTQYF. DNA for the CDR3: TGCGCCAGCAGCTTGTCCCCAAATTTAGGGATGTGGAGCACAGATACGCAGTATTTT. The gene calls are TRBV5-1 and TRBJ2-3; no definite D call. V lost 1 base and J 0 bases, leaving 21 bases between the germline ends. The CDR3 extends over 19 amino acids. Germline V lookup: CDR1 SGHRS, CDR2 YFSETQ.

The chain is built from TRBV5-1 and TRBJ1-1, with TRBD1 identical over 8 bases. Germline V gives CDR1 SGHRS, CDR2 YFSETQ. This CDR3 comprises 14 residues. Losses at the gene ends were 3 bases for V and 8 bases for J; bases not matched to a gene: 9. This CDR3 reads CASSWNDRGIEAFF. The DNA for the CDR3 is TGCGCCAGCAGCTGGAATGACAGGGGCATCGAAGCTTTCTTT.

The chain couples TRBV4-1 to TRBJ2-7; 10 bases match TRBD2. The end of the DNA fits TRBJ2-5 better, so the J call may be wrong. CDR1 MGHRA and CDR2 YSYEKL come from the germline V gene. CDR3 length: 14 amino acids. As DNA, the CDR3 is TGCGCCAGCAGCCACCCGACTAGCGGGGAGACCCAGTACTTC. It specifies CASSHPTSGETQYF.

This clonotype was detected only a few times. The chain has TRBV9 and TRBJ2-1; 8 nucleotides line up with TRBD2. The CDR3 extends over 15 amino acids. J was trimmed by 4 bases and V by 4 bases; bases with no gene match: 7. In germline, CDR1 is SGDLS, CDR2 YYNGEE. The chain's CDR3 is CASSPWASGYNEQFF. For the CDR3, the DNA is TGTGCCAGCAGCCCATGGGCTAGCGGGTACAATGAGCAGTTCTTC.

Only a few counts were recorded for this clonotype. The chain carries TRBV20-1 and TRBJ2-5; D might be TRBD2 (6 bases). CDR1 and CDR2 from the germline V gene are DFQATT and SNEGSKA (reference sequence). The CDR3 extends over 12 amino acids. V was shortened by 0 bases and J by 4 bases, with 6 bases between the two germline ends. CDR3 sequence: CSAREAGETQYF. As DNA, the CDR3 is TGCAGTGCTAGAGAAGCGGGAGAGACCCAGTACTTC.

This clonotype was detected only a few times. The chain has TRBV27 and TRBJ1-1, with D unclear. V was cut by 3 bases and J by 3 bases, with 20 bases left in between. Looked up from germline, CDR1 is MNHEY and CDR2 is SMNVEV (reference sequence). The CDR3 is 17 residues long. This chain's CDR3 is CASSLGGNDFLYTEAFF. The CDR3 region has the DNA TGTGCCAGCAGTTTGGGCGGGAACGACTTTCTCTACACTGAAGCTTTCTTT.

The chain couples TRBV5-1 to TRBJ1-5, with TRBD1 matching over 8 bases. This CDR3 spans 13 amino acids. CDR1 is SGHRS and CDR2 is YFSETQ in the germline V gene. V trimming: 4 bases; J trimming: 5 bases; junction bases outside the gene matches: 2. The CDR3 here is CASSVGQDQPQHF. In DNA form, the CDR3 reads TGCGCCAGCAGCGTGGGACAGGATCAGCCCCAGCATTTT.

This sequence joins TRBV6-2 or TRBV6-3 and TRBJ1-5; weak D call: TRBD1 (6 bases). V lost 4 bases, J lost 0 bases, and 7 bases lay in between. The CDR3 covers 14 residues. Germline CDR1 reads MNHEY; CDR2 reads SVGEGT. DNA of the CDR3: TGTGCCAGCAGTTCAGGGGCTAGCAATCAGCCCCAGCATTTT. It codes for CASSSGASNQPQHF.

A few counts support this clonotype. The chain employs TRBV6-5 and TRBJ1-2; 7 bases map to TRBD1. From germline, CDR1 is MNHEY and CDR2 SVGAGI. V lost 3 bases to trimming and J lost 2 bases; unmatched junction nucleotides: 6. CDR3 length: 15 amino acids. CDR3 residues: CASSYIRTGNYGYTF. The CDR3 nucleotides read TGTGCCAGCAGTTATATCCGGACAGGAAACTATGGCTACACCTTC.

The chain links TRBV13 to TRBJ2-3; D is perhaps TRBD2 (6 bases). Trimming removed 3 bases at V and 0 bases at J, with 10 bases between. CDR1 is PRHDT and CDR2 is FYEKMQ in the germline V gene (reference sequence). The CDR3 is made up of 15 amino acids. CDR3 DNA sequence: TGTGCCAGCAGCTTCCGGACTATTAGCACAGATACGCAGTATTTT. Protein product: CASSFRTISTDTQYF.

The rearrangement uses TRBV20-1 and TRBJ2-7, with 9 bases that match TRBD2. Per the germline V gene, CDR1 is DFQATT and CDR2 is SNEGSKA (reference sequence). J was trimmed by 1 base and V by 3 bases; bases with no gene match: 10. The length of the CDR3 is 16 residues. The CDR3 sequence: CSARGGTSGLSYEQYF. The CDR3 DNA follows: TGCAGTGCTAGGGGGGGTACTAGCGGGTTATCCTACGAGCAGTACTTC.

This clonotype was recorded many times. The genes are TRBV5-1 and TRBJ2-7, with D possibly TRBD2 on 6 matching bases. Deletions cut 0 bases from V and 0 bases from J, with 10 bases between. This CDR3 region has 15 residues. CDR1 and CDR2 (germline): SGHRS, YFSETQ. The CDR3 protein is CASSLAAGSSYEQYF. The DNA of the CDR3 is TGCGCCAGCAGCTTGGCGGCGGGGAGCTCCTACGAGCAGTACTTC.